What follows are 21 T cell receptor beta chains derived from one specimen sequenced in a study of patients and donors after allogeneic stem cell transplantation (dated by TCRdb to the early 2020s). The method behind the library was RT-PCR. Instrument on record: NextSeq 550. Clones were called with MiXCR by TCRdb after fastp trimmed the public reads at Q25, and only in-frame beta chains were retained. Each entry merges the rows of one CDR3 protein and shows their most common DNA and genes. Recorded for this sample are some 960,000 distinct CDR3 sequences; approximately 18% of them occurred a single time. Around 6% of the sample comes from the top ten. The sample comprised blood, either unsorted or a sorted T cell fraction (not recorded which). The receptors shown here come from a human donor who was either an allogeneic HSCT recipient or a stem cell or donor lymphocyte infusion donor (not recorded which). It is not recorded whose cells these are; they may come from a transplant donor.

This clonotype was detected only a few times. The rearrangement uses TRBV29-1 and TRBJ2-5, with D hard to call. CDR3 size: 13 residues. Germline V gene sequence: CDR1 SQVTM, CDR2 ANQGSEA. Trimming took off 4 bases at V and 5 bases at J, with 14 bases between the two ends. CDR3 coding DNA: TGCAGCGTTGTCCGAAGAATTGGGGAGACCCAGTACTTC. It encodes CSVVRRIGETQYF.

This clonotype was counted a few times. The V gene is TRBV7-2, the J gene TRBJ2-2; 8 bases align to TRBD2. This CDR3 is 17 amino acids long. The V and J ends lost 5 bases and 1 base, in that order; junction bases with no gene match: 9. Germline assignment: CDR1 SGHTA and CDR2 FQGNSA. This CDR3 reads CASSQTLAGMNTGELFF. The DNA of the CDR3 is TGTGCCAGCAGCCAGACATTAGCGGGGATGAACACCGGGGAGCTGTTTTTT.

The V and J genes are TRBV7-9 and TRBJ2-3, with unresolved D. Germline lookup yields CDR1 SEHNR and CDR2 FQNEAQ (reference sequence). V was cut by 3 bases and J by 0 bases, with 10 bases left in between. The CDR3 is 15 residues long. CDR3 protein: CASSLGFTSTDTQYF. CDR3 coding DNA: TGTGCCAGCAGCTTGGGTTTTACTAGCACAGATACGCAGTATTTT.

V usage is TRBV7-9 and J usage is TRBJ1-1; 8 bases map to TRBD1. Germline V CDR1 and CDR2: SEHNR, FQNEAQ (reference sequence). This CDR3 region has 14 residues. V lost 1 base to trimming and J lost 10 bases; unmatched junction nucleotides: 8. The CDR3 bases are TGTGCCAGCAGCTTAGGGACAGGGCTCGGAACAGCTTTCTTT. The encoded protein is CASSLGTGLGTAFF.

This clonotype was seen only a few times. The rearrangement uses TRBV5-1 and TRBJ2-3; 15 bases fit TRBD2. CDR1 is SGHRS, CDR2 YFSETQ, per germline. Trimming took 0 bases from V and 3 from J; bases not matched to a gene: 2. There are 17 residues in the CDR3. Written as DNA, the CDR3 is TGCGCCAGCAGCTTGGGTGGGACTAGCGGGAGGACAGATACGCAGTATTTT. Translated: CASSLGGTSGRTDTQYF.

This clonotype was seen only a few times. The CDR3 region is CASSLESGPRSGNTIYF. Written as DNA, the CDR3 is TGTGCCAGCAGCTTAGAATCCGGGCCCCGCTCTGGAAACACCATATATTTT. V and J are TRBV7-6 and TRBJ1-3; no clear D gene. V was clipped by 1 base and J by 0 bases, with 13 bases between them. CDR1 and CDR2 (germline): SGHVS, FNYEAQ. The length of the CDR3 is 17 residues.

V gene TRBV10-3 combines with J gene TRBJ2-1; a weak D match, TRBD2 (6 bases). The germline V gene encodes CDR1 ENHRY and CDR2 SYGVKD. This CDR3 comprises 13 residues. Trimming removed 0 bases at V and 9 bases at J, with 9 bases between. As DNA, the CDR3 is TGTGCCATCAGTGAGTCGATGGGAGGTGAGCAGTTCTTC. Residues: CAISESMGGEQFF.

This clonotype was seen only a few times. The chain combines TRBV2 with TRBJ1-1; 7 nucleotides align to TRBD1. The germline gives CDR1 SNHLY, CDR2 FYNNEI. This CDR3 spans 13 amino acids. V trimming: 6 bases; J trimming: 10 bases; junction bases outside the gene matches: 11. CDR3 bases: TGTGCCAGCAGAGGGACAGCCCTCCCTACAGCTTTCTTT. This encodes CASRGTALPTAFF.

V usage is TRBV6-1 and J usage is TRBJ2-5; 10 bases fit TRBD2. In germline, CDR1 is MNHNS, CDR2 SASEGT. The V segment lost 8 bases and the J segment 1 base; nucleotides outside the gene matches: 7. The CDR3 extends over 15 amino acids. The CDR3 DNA sequence: TGTGCCAGCGCTAGCGGGAGTCCAACCCAAGAGACCCAGTACTTC. Translating it yields CASASGSPTQETQYF.

This clonotype was seen a handful of times. The rearrangement links TRBV12-3 or TRBV12-4 to TRBJ2-7; the D call may be TRBD1 or TRBD2 (6 bases each). V lost 2 bases and J 9 bases, leaving 26 bases between the germline ends. The length of the CDR3 is 17 residues. The CDR3 DNA reads as TGTGCCAGCAGTTTACACGGGGGCAGGGGTGCGTTCCCCGGGCAGTACTTC. Encoded protein: CASSLHGGRGAFPGQYF.

This clonotype has a single count. The chain recombines TRBV27 with TRBJ2-2, with TRBD2 matching 10 bases. This CDR3 is built from 16 residues. CDR1 is MNHEY and CDR2 is SMNVEV in the germline V gene (reference sequence). Trimming removed 3 bases from V and 1 base from J; junction bases left unmatched: 2. The CDR3 DNA is TGTGCCAGCAGTTTCATAGCGGGGGGGAACACCGGGGAGCTGTTTTTT. Translation gives CASSFIAGGNTGELFF.

The chain employs TRBV5-4 and TRBJ1-1; a possible D gene is TRBD1 (6 bases). Deletions cut 5 bases from V and 6 bases from J, with 11 bases between. The CDR3 runs 12 residues. Germline V gene sequence: CDR1 SGHNT, CDR2 YYREEE (reference sequence). The CDR3 loop is CASRSGQSEAFF. For the CDR3, the DNA is TGTGCCAGCAGATCCGGACAGTCTGAAGCTTTCTTT.

This sequence joins TRBV29-1 and TRBJ2-7; a weak D match, TRBD1 (5 bases). CDR3 length: 13 amino acids. The germline CDR1 and CDR2 sequences are SQVTM and ANQGSEA. The V gene lost 4 bases and the J gene lost 1 base, with 11 bases spanning the gap. The DNA for the CDR3 is TGCAGCGTTGCCAGGGATTCGTCCTACGAGCAGTACTTC. Residues: CSVARDSSYEQYF.

The chain uses TRBV29-1 and TRBJ2-1; the D gene is possibly TRBD1 (5 bases). Trimming removed 6 bases from V and 6 bases from J, with 12 bases in between. Per germline, CDR1 SQVTM and CDR2 ANQGSEA. The CDR3 loop spans 12 amino acids. CDR3 loop: CSVETGSNEQFF. The DNA for the CDR3 is TGCAGCGTGGAAACAGGATCCAATGAGCAGTTCTTC.

This clonotype was seen more than once but under ten times. This chain connects TRBV24-1 to TRBJ2-3, with TRBD2 identical over 9 bases. This CDR3 region has 15 residues. The trim removed 0 bases at V and 6 bases at J, leaving 3 bases unmatched. Germline-derived CDR1 and CDR2 are KGHDR and SFDVKD. CDR3 in DNA: TGTGCCACCAGTGATTTGCGTAGCGGGAGTGATACGCAGTATTTT. This encodes CATSDLRSGSDTQYF.

This clonotype was seen a few times. The rearrangement uses TRBV28 and TRBJ2-2; D perhaps matches TRBD2 (5 bases). The germline V gene encodes CDR1 MDHEN and CDR2 SYDVKM. The CDR3 is made up of 14 amino acids. V lost 4 bases and J lost 3, with 9 bases in between. The CDR3 DNA sequence: TGTGCCAGCAGTTCCGGGATTCACACCGGGGAGCTGTTTTTT. Translated: CASSSGIHTGELFF.

The V and J genes are TRBV20-1 and TRBJ1-2; D is undetermined. V was cut by 3 bases and J by 5 bases, with 13 bases left in between. The CDR3 length is 13 residues. Germline CDR1 and CDR2: DFQATT and SNEGSKA (reference sequence). In nucleotides, the CDR3 is TGCAGTGCTAGCCGGCAGGCGGTGTATGGCTACACCTTC. Residues: CSASRQAVYGYTF.

The gene calls are TRBV6-1 and TRBJ2-5; D not certain. Trimming took off 0 bases at V and 7 bases at J, with 6 bases between the two ends. The germline V gene has CDR1 MNHNS and CDR2 SASEGT. The CDR3 totals 12 residues. The CDR3 loop reads CASSEAGRTQYF. CDR3 sequence (DNA): TGTGCCAGCAGTGAAGCGGGAAGGACCCAGTACTTC.

V gene TRBV3-1 combines with J gene TRBJ2-3; 10 bases match TRBD2. The CDR3 has 18 residues. V dropped 0 bases and J dropped 5; count of bases not matched to a gene: 11. The germline CDR1 and CDR2 sequences are LGHDT and YNNKEL (reference sequence). CDR3 sequence: CASSQETALAGVIDTQYF. The CDR3 DNA follows: TGTGCCAGCAGCCAAGAAACCGCCCTAGCGGGGGTTATAGATACGCAGTATTTT.

The chain joins TRBV6-6 to TRBJ2-3; weak D call: TRBD1 (5 bases). Germline loops: CDR1 MNHNY, CDR2 SVGAGI (reference sequence). Trimming removed 0 bases at V and 6 bases at J, with 7 bases between. This CDR3 is 13 amino acids long. The CDR3 region has the DNA TGTGCCAGCAGTTACTCGCACAGGGATACGCAGTATTTT. This gives the protein CASSYSHRDTQYF.

The chain has TRBV5-1 and TRBJ2-3; 7 positions match TRBD2. CDR1 and CDR2 from the germline V gene are SGHRS and YFSETQ. With V trimmed by 6 bases and J by 2 bases, 9 bases remained unmatched. This CDR3 contains 15 residues. CDR3 nucleotide sequence: TGCGCCAGCAACTCCGTGGGGGGGGTCACAGATACGCAGTATTTT. Its protein is CASNSVGGVTDTQYF.